A selection of T cell receptor beta chains follows, all from one sample in a study of Tregs in tolerant kidney transplant recipients. TCRdb's table, derived via immunoSEQ multiplex PCR, lists solely in-frame clones and lacks some. The sample carries tens of thousands of clones, roughly nine tenths recorded once. The sample was CD8+ T cells from blood. These receptors originate from a human donor in good health. Each CDR3 is given with its conserved first and last residue. D genes are given only for firm matches. Only some rows state a clone size, as once, few, many or a class for expanded clones.

V: TRBV6-5
size: .
D: .
J: TRBJ1-2
CDR3: CASSYSEGGNGYTF
DNA: TGTGCCAGCAGTTACTCCGAAGGGGGGAATGGCTACACCTTC

V: TRBV7-7
size: .
D: .
J: TRBJ2-3
CDR3: CASSVGSTDTQYF
DNA: TGTGCTAGCAGTGTGGGAAGCACAGATACGCAGTATTTT

V: TRBV27
size: .
D: .
J: TRBJ1-2
CDR3: CASSLGGGFYGYTF
DNA: TGTGCCAGCAGTTTGGGGGGAGGGTTCTATGGCTACACCTTC

V: TRBV29-1
size: .
D: .
J: TRBJ1-2
CDR3: CSVVGGDGGYTF
DNA: TGCAGCGTTGTGGGTGGGGACGGTGGCTACACCTTC

V: TRBV2
size: .
D: .
J: TRBJ1-5
CDR3: CASSETVTYSNQPQHF
DNA: TGTGCCAGCAGTGAAACAGTGACTTATAGCAATCAGCCCCAGCATTTT

V: TRBV4-1
size: .
D: TRBD1
J: TRBJ1-4
CDR3: CASSQLQGIDEKLFF
DNA: TGCGCCAGCAGCCAGTTACAGGGGATAGATGAAAAACTGTTTTTT

V: TRBV2
size: .
D: TRBD1
J: TRBJ1-5
CDR3: CASQGGDQPQHF
DNA: TGTGCCAGCCAGGGGGGGGATCAGCCCCAGCATTTT

V: TRBV5-4
size: .
D: .
J: TRBJ2-1
CDR3: CASSFSGGGTYNEQFF
DNA: TGTGCCAGCAGCTTTTCCGGGGGAGGAACCTACAATGAGCAGTTCTTC

V: TRBV13
size: .
D: .
J: TRBJ1-1
CDR3: CAGRRENTEAFF
DNA: TGTGCCGGCCGGAGGGAAAACACTGAAGCTTTCTTT

V: TRBV9
size: .
D: TRBD1
J: TRBJ1-1
CDR3: CASNRGGDTEAFF
DNA: TGTGCCAGCAACAGGGGAGGGGACACTGAAGCTTTCTTT

V: TRBV27
size: .
D: .
J: TRBJ1-1
CDR3: CASSPSRVNTEAFF
DNA: TGTGCCAGCAGTCCCAGCAGGGTGAACACTGAAGCTTTCTTT

V: TRBV4-1
size: .
D: .
J: TRBJ1-5
CDR3: CASSQGWGPLNQPQHF
DNA: TGCGCCAGCAGCCAAGGTTGGGGGCCACTCAATCAGCCCCAGCATTTT

V: TRBV19
size: .
D: .
J: TRBJ1-5
CDR3: CASSIDLEAGSQPQHF
DNA: TGTGCCAGTAGTATAGATCTGGAAGCGGGCTCTCAGCCCCAGCATTTT

V: TRBV5-4
size: .
D: TRBD1
J: TRBJ2-5
CDR3: CASSQRTGLKTQYF
DNA: TGTGCCAGCAGCCAAAGGACAGGGTTGAAGACCCAGTACTTC

V: TRBV18
size: .
D: .
J: TRBJ2-7
CDR3: CASSPPMRQGFYEQYF
DNA: TGTGCCAGCTCACCACCGATGAGGCAGGGGTTCTACGAGCAGTACTTC

V: TRBV27
size: once
D: .
J: TRBJ1-6
CDR3: CASSPYRDNSPLHF
DNA: TGTGCCAGCAGTCCGTATAGGGATAATTCACCCCTCCACTTT

V: TRBV27
size: .
D: TRBD1
J: TRBJ2-1
CDR3: CASSTTGLESSYNEQFF
DNA: TGTGCCAGCAGTACGACAGGGTTAGAGAGCTCCTACAATGAGCAGTTCTTC

V: TRBV7-2
size: .
D: TRBD2
J: TRBJ2-7
CDR3: CASSFGGGGPYEQYF
DNA: TGTGCCAGCAGCTTCGGGGGGGGCGGCCCCTACGAGCAGTACTTC

V: TRBV2
size: .
D: .
J: TRBJ2-1
CDR3: CASIGGGQRDYEQFF
DNA: TGTGCCAGCATTGGGGGGGGACAGCGGGATTATGAGCAGTTCTTC

V: TRBV4-2
size: once
D: .
J: TRBJ2-7
CDR3: CASSQGAAPSYEQYF
DNA: TGTGCCAGCAGCCAGGGGGCGGCCCCATCCTACGAGCAGTACTTC

V: TRBV20-1
size: few
D: .
J: TRBJ1-2
CDR3: CSARVDWGYTF
DNA: TGCAGTGCTAGAGTAGATTGGGGCTACACCTTC

V: TRBV10-1
size: .
D: TRBD2
J: TRBJ2-7
CDR3: CASSEISTSGRHEQYF
DNA: TGCGCCAGCAGTGAGATCTCCACTAGCGGGAGGCACGAGCAGTACTTC

V: TRBV7-9
size: .
D: .
J: TRBJ2-1
CDR3: CASSLEGAEQFF
DNA: TGTGCCAGCAGCTTAGAAGGGGCTGAGCAGTTCTTC

V: TRBV5-4
size: .
D: .
J: TRBJ1-1
CDR3: CASSFAGSHTEAFF
DNA: TGTGCCAGCAGCTTCGCGGGCAGCCACACTGAAGCTTTCTTT

V: TRBV27
size: .
D: TRBD1
J: TRBJ1-2
CDR3: CASSLWPGTGDGYTF
DNA: TGTGCCAGCAGTTTATGGCCCGGGACAGGGGATGGCTACACCTTC

V: TRBV5-5
size: .
D: TRBD1
J: TRBJ1-1
CDR3: CASSQRQGVRNTEAFF
DNA: TGTGCCAGCAGCCAAAGACAGGGGGTGAGGAACACTGAAGCTTTCTTT

V: TRBV9
size: .
D: .
J: TRBJ2-7
CDR3: CASSVGRTLSYEQYF
DNA: TGTGCCAGCAGCGTAGGTCGGACACTCTCCTACGAGCAGTACTTC

V: TRBV27
size: once
D: .
J: TRBJ2-1
CDR3: CASSLGANEQFF
DNA: TGTGCCAGCAGTTTAGGGGCAAATGAGCAGTTCTTC

V: TRBV5-6
size: .
D: .
J: TRBJ1-1
CDR3: CASSLWSNEAFF
DNA: TGTGCCAGCAGCTTGTGGAGTAATGAAGCTTTCTTT

V: TRBV6-4
size: .
D: TRBD1
J: TRBJ2-1
CDR3: CASSGLTGGLYNEQFF
DNA: TGTGCCAGCAGTGGCCTGACAGGGGGGTTATACAATGAGCAGTTCTTC

V: TRBV7-9
size: .
D: .
J: TRBJ1-1
CDR3: CASRELGRGNTEAFF
DNA: TGTGCCAGCAGGGAGTTAGGCAGGGGGAACACTGAAGCTTTCTTT

V: TRBV7-9
size: .
D: .
J: TRBJ2-5
CDR3: CASSHFQETQYF
DNA: TGTGCCAGCAGCCATTTTCAGGAGACCCAGTACTTC

V: TRBV9
size: .
D: .
J: TRBJ2-1
CDR3: CASSGGSSYNEQFF
DNA: TGTGCCAGCAGCGGGGGGAGCTCCTACAATGAGCAGTTCTTC

V: TRBV5-1
size: .
D: TRBD1
J: TRBJ1-5
CDR3: CASSPGTGGRNQPQHF
DNA: TGCGCCAGCAGCCCTGGGACAGGTGGGAGGAATCAGCCCCAGCATTTT

V: TRBV16
size: .
D: .
J: TRBJ2-7
CDR3: CASSHWSRGVEQYF
DNA: TGTGCCAGCAGCCATTGGTCTAGGGGCGTCGAGCAGTACTTC